The present T cell receptor beta chain was sequenced within a study of Graves' ophthalmopathy and Graves' hyperthyroidism. This clonotype was seen only a few times. What it binds is not known. Germline-derived CDR1 and CDR2 are SGHRS and YFSETQ. This CDR3 spans 13 amino acids. The V end was cut by 7 bases, the J end by 2 bases, with 13 bases between. Findings of the study overall: Blood also carried most expanded thyroid clonotypes exceeding 0.001 frequency. Distinction of ophthalmopathy from stable hyperthyroidism by a 13-signature model reached approximately 89% sensitivity and 81.08% specificity.

As the template, RNA transcripts were used to amplify TCR beta CDR3 regions. Second-round multiplex PCR followed a first-round RT-PCR using HTBI primers. TCRdb reanalysed the multiplex PCR reads using MiXCR and keeps one entry per CDR3 protein. This repertoire shows around 400,000 distinct CDR3 sequences, about 21% found once; its top ten account for around 3.1%. From fresh peripheral blood, roughly 11 ml in volume, the PBMCs were obtained. The source material was peripheral blood. The chain carries TRBV5-1 and TRBJ2-7; the D call may be TRBD1 or TRBD2 (5 bases each). The receptor comes from a woman aged 18-29 years with stable Graves' hyperthyroidism. CDR3 in amino acids: CASGRDGTYEQYF. CDR3 nucleotides: TGCGCCAGCGGCCGGGACGGAACCTACGAGCAGTACTTC.